The rows below give T cell receptor beta chains drawn from one sample of a study of blood T cells in healthy people across ages. MiXCR, run by TCRdb on the 5' RACE reads, gives a single entry per CDR3 protein. The table lists roughly 1,500,000 distinct CDR3 sequences, around 35% of them singletons, with approximately 10% in the top ten. Sequencing input: blood. Every receptor here comes from a woman aged 30 to 39 in good health. The conserved cysteine and the conserved F or W are not part of the CDR3 here.

v_gene	j_gene	CDR3aa
TRBV7-2	TRBJ1-2	ASSSSGAAPPMGGYT
TRBV24-1	TRBJ2-3	ATSDLGGLTGPEGDTQY
TRBV28	TRBJ2-4	ASSLSTGVGDIQY
TRBV20-1	-	SARVDRGQYEQY
TRBV7-9	TRBJ1-1	ASSLAGGANAEAF
TRBV6-5	TRBJ1-1	ASSGLLEGDTEAF
TRBV9	TRBJ2-1	ASSVDGGINEQF
TRBV7-2	TRBJ1-6	ASSLMGTGYNSPLH
TRBV11-2	TRBJ2-7	ASSLVRSYEQY
TRBV29-1	TRBJ1-1	SAVGQGDTEAF
TRBV2	TRBJ2-1	ASSGQGGPNEQF
TRBV27	TRBJ1-1	ASSLGQGVAEAF
TRBV6-6	-	ASSYGGGAASEQY
TRBV27	TRBJ2-4	VSPLGVFKNIQY
TRBV29-1	TRBJ2-7	SVGYWDYSSYEQY
TRBV21-1	TRBJ1-2	ASSKITASYGYT
TRBV9	TRBJ2-1	ASSDPPAGGLYNEQF
TRBV7-9	TRBJ2-3	ASSEGLSVTDTQY
TRBV20-1	TRBJ1-1	SADTGATEAF